Given below is one T cell receptor (beta chain) in context. Sequenced by immunoSEQ multiplex PCR; TCRdb stores in-frame clones only, minus some. The table shows about 130,000 clones, with approximately 90% occurring only once. This specimen comes from a study of control samples from healthy donors and cancer patients. Trimming shortened V by 2 bases and J by 6 bases, and 19 bases separated the two germline ends. The germline CDR1 and CDR2 sequences are SGHVS and FQNEAQ. The CDR3 runs to 16 residues. This chain joins TRBV7-8 and TRBJ1-1; the D gene is possibly TRBD1 (6 bases). The specimen was blood. This TCR derives from a man aged 18 to 30 in good health. Here the CDR3 reads CASSLRGEGRKAEAFF. CDR3 in DNA: TGTGCCAGCAGCTTAAGGGGGGAGGGGAGAAAGGCTGAAGCTTTCTTT.